Below, one T cell receptor (beta chain) is given with its context. TCRdb's table, derived via immunoSEQ multiplex PCR, lists solely in-frame clones and lacks some. The repertoire has about 380,000 clones, approximately 95% of them found once; the top ten carry about 0.02%. The data belong to a study of shared T cell receptors in the human thymus. The germline V gene encodes CDR1 SEHNR and CDR2 FQNEAQ (reference sequence). This CDR3 is built from 16 residues. V lost 1 base to trimming and J lost 2 bases, with 13 bases between them. The chain uses TRBV7-9 and TRBJ2-3; D perhaps matches TRBD2 (6 bases). This TCR came from a human donor. Sequenced: thymocytes. CDR3 sequence reads: CASSLGLATNTDTQYF. CDR3 bases: TGTGCCAGCAGCTTAGGCCTAGCGACGAACACAGATACGCAGTATTTT.